These T cell receptor beta chains were read from a single sample in a study of T-cell memory formation after mild COVID-19. MiXCR, applied by TCRdb to the 5' RACE reads, yields one record per CDR3 protein. The sample has hundreds of thousands of distinct CDR3 sequences; about 20% are singletons. The sequencing sample was made of PBMCs or a T cell subset sorted from them (not recorded which). These receptor sequences come from an adult woman who had mild COVID-19 (a few samples of this study predate the infection). Cell type and time point are not known. Each CDR3 is given with its conserved first and last residue.

V: TRBV9; J: TRBJ2-2; CDR3: CASSSWGQPNTGELFF
V: TRBV19; J: TRBJ1-1; CDR3: CASIDPSRVLEAFF
V: TRBV18; J: TRBJ1-4; CDR3: CASSPPDRGGEKLFF
V: TRBV20-1; J: TRBJ2-7; CDR3: CSAPLQGAVTYEQYF
V: TRBV5-1; J: TRBJ2-3; CDR3: CASSLARLDRGADTQYF
V: TRBV6-2/TRBV6-3; J: TRBJ2-3; CDR3: CASSGLAGGGSTDTQYF
V: TRBV2; J: TRBJ2-1; CDR3: CASNTRDSGSNEQFF
V: TRBV3-1; J: TRBJ1-1; CDR3: CASSRASTEAFF
V: TRBV13; J: TRBJ2-7; CDR3: CASNRGRRDEQYF
V: TRBV7-9; J: TRBJ1-6; CDR3: CASSLRVQGNNSPLHF
V: TRBV11-2; J: TRBJ2-7; CDR3: CASSLDGVLSYEQYF
V: TRBV6-2/TRBV6-3; J: TRBJ2-1; CDR3: CAIAFDGGSYNEQFF
V: TRBV5-1; J: TRBJ2-1; CDR3: CASSFPGTGDNEQFF
V: TRBV15; J: TRBJ2-3; CDR3: CATSRDKEVDTQYF
V: TRBV12-3/TRBV12-4; J: TRBJ1-5; CDR3: CASSRQLDQPQHF
V: TRBV10-3; J: TRBJ1-2; CDR3: CAISEALLLNYGYTF
V: TRBV7-9; J: TRBJ2-2; CDR3: CASSPRYTGELFF
V: TRBV7-9; J: TRBJ2-3; CDR3: CASSTETPGEDTQYF
V: TRBV6-2/TRBV6-3; J: TRBJ2-3; CDR3: CASSYVRGSTDTQYF
V: TRBV4-1; J: TRBJ1-1; CDR3: CASSQPGTNTEAFF
V: TRBV12-3/TRBV12-4; J: TRBJ1-2; CDR3: CASSDSGTGARGYTF
V: TRBV7-6; J: TRBJ2-1; CDR3: CASSLEASGSSISNEQFF
V: TRBV29-1; J: TRBJ2-1; CDR3: CSVRWGYEQFF
V: TRBV3-1; J: TRBJ2-5; CDR3: CASSLLEVGTIGFYPEETQYF
V: TRBV7-9; J: TRBJ2-7; CDR3: CATTGGAPYEQYF
V: TRBV7-2; J: TRBJ2-1; CDR3: CASSSTGAASGYNEQFF
V: TRBV3-1; J: TRBJ2-3; CDR3: CASSQGLAGFTDTQYF
V: TRBV10-2; J: TRBJ1-2; CDR3: CASSEQGTGYTF
V: TRBV7-2; J: TRBJ2-4; CDR3: CASSSGQGGGPQYF
V: TRBV2; J: TRBJ2-5; CDR3: CASSLRDRKETQYF
V: TRBV20-1; J: TRBJ2-3; CDR3: CSAQVRGKYPDTQYF
V: TRBV5-5; J: TRBJ1-6; CDR3: CASSWGGTQSNSPLHF
V: TRBV5-1; J: TRBJ2-6; CDR3: CASSPGPWIDGANVLTF
V: TRBV20-1; J: TRBJ1-2; CDR3: CSASSGAGYTF
V: TRBV7-2; J: TRBJ2-7; CDR3: CASTISLAGVYEQYF
V: TRBV29-1; J: TRBJ2-3; CDR3: CSVGDRATSTDTQYF
V: TRBV3-1; J: TRBJ2-7; CDR3: CASSQSPPAPDRVYEQYF
V: TRBV30; J: TRBJ1-1; CDR3: CAWSPGTANTEAFF